This paragraph reports one TCR beta chain. This record belongs to a study of shared clonotypes between healthy human individuals. Study-level information: Donors were a couple of women and a few men aged 18 to 49. A donor's plate count was three for CD4 naive and three for CD4 memory; CD8 naive had two and CD8 memory one.

TCRdb's table, derived via immunoSEQ multiplex PCR, lists solely in-frame clones and lacks some. There are around 1.5 million clones in the sample; approximately 98% occur only once, and about 0.4% lies in the top ten. Sequenced: naive CD4+ T cells sorted from blood. Subset in this sample: CD45RA+ positively selected. The clonotype originates from a man aged 30 to 45 in good health.

CDR3 DNA sequence: TGTGCCAGCAGCCCGCAGGGGGCGACAGATACGCAGTATTTT. It codes for CASSPQGATDTQYF. This chain links TRBV9 with TRBJ2-3; 8 bases map to TRBD1. Per the germline V gene, CDR1 is SGDLS and CDR2 is YYNGEE. The CDR3 contains 14 residues. The junction had 4 bases not matched to a gene; V was cut back by 4 bases and J by 3 bases. The whole variable domain, remainder taken from reference TRBV9 and TRBJ2-3, is DSGVTQTPKHLITATGQRVTLRCSPRSGDLSVYWYQQSLDQGLQFLIQYYNGEERAKGNILERFSAQQFPDLHSELNLSSLELGDSALYFCASSPQGATDTQYFGPGTRLTVL.